Described below is a single T cell receptor beta chain sequence and its context. This sequence may be a read error, since a much larger clone differs from it by one base. This entry belongs to a study of T cells in Graves' hyperthyroidism and ophthalmopathy. Whole-study context: Specimen type is peripheral blood, collected at initial diagnosis prior to any treatment.

RNA transcripts served as the template for amplifying TCR beta CDR3 regions. The TCR CDR3 was amplified in a first-round RT-PCR using the HTBI primer set. TCRdb called the multiplex PCR reads again in MiXCR, with one record for every CDR3 protein. Among 350,000 to 400,000 distinct CDR3 sequences listed, about 19% were seen once. CDR3 length: 14 amino acids. Researchers defined stable Graves' hyperthyroidism as no ophthalmopathy progression within 18 months. Disease duration under 2 months; hyperthyroidism patients were aged 18 to 65. Clinical symptoms, serum thyroxine, TRAb, thyroid ultrasound and orbital computed tomography informed diagnoses.

This TCR derives from a woman younger than 30 with Graves' hyperthyroidism. J is TRBJ1-1 and V is TRBV12-3 or TRBV12-4; 8 positions match TRBD1. The source material was blood. CDR3 bases: TGTGCCAGCAGTATGACAGGGGCCGGCACTGAAGCTTGCTTT. Translation gives CASSMTGAGTEACF.